This T cell receptor (beta chain) emerged from a study of T-cell reconstitution after alpha-beta-depleted transplantation in children. This clonotype was seen a handful of times. Per germline, CDR1 SGHDT and CDR2 YYEEEE. The trim removed 0 bases at V and 9 bases at J, leaving 11 bases unmatched. The CDR3 is 17 amino acids. Preparing the TCRbeta library involved the use of unique molecular identifiers. TCRdb reprocessed the PCR reads with MiXCR, giving one entry per CDR3 protein. Here the sample spans hundreds of thousands of distinct CDR3 sequences, 15% to 20% being singletons. The chain uses TRBV5-6 and TRBJ2-1; 11 bases agree with TRBD2. The input for sequencing was PBMCs from the stem cell graft donor, taken from the stem cell graft. The receptor's source is a human donor who donated a stem cell graft to a child with acute lymphoblastic leukemia. CDR3 sequence: CASSLAVLAGVAGEQFF. As DNA, the CDR3 is TGTGCCAGCAGCTTGGCCGTACTAGCGGGAGTTGCGGGTGAGCAGTTCTTC.